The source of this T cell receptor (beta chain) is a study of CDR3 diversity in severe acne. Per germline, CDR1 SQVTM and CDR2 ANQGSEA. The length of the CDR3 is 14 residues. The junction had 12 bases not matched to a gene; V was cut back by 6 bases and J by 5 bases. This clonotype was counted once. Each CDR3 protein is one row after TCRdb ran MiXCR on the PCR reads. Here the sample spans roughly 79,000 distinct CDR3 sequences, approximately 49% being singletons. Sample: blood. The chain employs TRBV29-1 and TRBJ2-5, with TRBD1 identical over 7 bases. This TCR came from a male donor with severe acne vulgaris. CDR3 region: CSVEPGTVGETQYF. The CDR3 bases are TGCAGCGTCGAGCCTGGGACAGTTGGGGAGACCCAGTACTTC. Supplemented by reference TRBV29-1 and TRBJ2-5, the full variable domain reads SAVISQKPSRDICQRGTSLTIQCQVDSQVTMMFWYRQQPGQSLTLIATANQGSEATYESGFVIDKFPISRPNLTFSTLTVSNMSPEDSSIYLCSVEPGTVGETQYFGPGTRLLVL.